This T cell receptor beta chain emerged from a study of human T cells and chemical hapten exposure. Points from the study as a whole: Expanded TCRs made up significantly more big CDR3 similarity clusters than controls did.

Germline V gives CDR1 SGHVS, CDR2 FNYEAQ. CDR3 length: 16 residues. J lost 7 bases, V lost 2 bases, and 6 bases had no gene match. This clonotype was detected only a few times. What it recognizes is unknown. Regarding time point: patch test 1, 2 weeks after DPC sensitization. The treatment here: therapeutic diphenylcyclopropenone sensitization with weekly scalp DPC. TCRdb analysed the RACE reads with MiXCR anew, one entry per CDR3 protein. The sample records roughly 190,000 distinct CDR3 sequences, about a fifth being singletons. The chain links TRBV7-6 to TRBJ1-4; 11 nucleotides align to TRBD1. The sample here was whole blood, taken in connection with sensitization to the hapten diphenylcyclopropenone (DPC). This receptor was obtained from a woman aged 45-60 years with alopecia areata. Some clones in this sample may be carry-over from other donors' samples. DNA of the CDR3: TGTGCCAGCAGCTTAAAGGGGACAGGGGGAAGTGAAAAACTGTTTTTT. Its translation is CASSLKGTGGSEKLFF.